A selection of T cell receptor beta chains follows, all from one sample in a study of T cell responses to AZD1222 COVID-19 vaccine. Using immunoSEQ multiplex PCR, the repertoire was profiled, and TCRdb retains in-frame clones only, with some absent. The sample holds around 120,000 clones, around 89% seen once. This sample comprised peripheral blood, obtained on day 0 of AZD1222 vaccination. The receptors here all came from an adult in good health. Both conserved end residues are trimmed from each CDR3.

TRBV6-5 ASSYMRDPNQPQH
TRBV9 ASSRRGGDNEQF
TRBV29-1 SVEFFGAGYT
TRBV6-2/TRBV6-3 ASSYTAGTGLSTEAF
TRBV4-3 ASSQEYLGWDTEAF
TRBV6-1 ASSDVWQHSGNTIY
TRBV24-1 ATSGGRTSAGYT
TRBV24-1 ATSEGDASFNEQF
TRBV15 ATSAWDRGDEQF
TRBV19 ASSIGSGISEAF
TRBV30 AWSKGLRTEAF
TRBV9 ASSPHSGTEAEAF
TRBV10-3 AIARHGNTEAF
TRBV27 ASSLRRTGDEQY
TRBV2 ASSGTGGNQPQH
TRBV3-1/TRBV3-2 ASSQESRTGNQF
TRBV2 ASSEFSTPKTSYEQY
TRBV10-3 AISESGEGLNTEAF
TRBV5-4 ASSPGLAGNQETQY
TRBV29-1 SVEAPDRVSYNEQF
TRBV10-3 AISDSSSSTDTQY
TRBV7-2 ASSPRARGQAYEQY
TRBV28 ASGTSALQETQY
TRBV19 ASKTQGASSPLH
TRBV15 ATSRAGRDRGNTIY
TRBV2 ASSGGPFSGYT
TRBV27 ASAGSANYGYT
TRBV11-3 ASSWGSGDASYNEQF
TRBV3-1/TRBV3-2 ASSLTYTGELF
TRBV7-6 ASSLGQGGTGELF
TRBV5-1 ASSLGQANTEAF
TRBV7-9 ASSSRAQDREKLF
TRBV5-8 ASSFSSGGSYEQY
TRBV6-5 ASSQAGALYEQY
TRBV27 ASSPRGGGVLGNQPQH
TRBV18 ASSPSSGTTNYGYT
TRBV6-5 ASRKVWNTGELF
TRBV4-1 ASSQDRDSWNIQY
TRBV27 ASSFYSMNTEAF
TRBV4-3 ASSQQLGGETQY
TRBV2 ASSLTDRTIYGYT
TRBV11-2 ASSSNRDGGAF
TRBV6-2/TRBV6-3 ASSKSSFQETQY